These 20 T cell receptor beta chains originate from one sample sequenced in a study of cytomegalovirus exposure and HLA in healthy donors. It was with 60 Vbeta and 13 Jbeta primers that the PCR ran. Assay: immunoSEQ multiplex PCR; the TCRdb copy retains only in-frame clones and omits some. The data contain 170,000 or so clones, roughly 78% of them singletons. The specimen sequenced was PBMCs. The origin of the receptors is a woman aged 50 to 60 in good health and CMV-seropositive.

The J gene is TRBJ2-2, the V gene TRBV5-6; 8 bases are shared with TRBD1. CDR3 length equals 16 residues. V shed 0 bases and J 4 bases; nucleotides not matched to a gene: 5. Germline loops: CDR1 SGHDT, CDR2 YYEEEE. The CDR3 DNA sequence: TGTGCCAGCAGCTTGGTTCCCAGGGGGCCCACCGGGGAGCTGTTTTTT. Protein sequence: CASSLVPRGPTGELFF.

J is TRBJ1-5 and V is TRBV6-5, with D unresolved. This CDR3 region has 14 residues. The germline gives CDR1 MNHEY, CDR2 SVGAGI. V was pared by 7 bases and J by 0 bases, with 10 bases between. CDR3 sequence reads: CASNRAGSNQPQHF. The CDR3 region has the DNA TGTGCCAGCAACCGAGCCGGTAGCAATCAGCCCCAGCATTTT.

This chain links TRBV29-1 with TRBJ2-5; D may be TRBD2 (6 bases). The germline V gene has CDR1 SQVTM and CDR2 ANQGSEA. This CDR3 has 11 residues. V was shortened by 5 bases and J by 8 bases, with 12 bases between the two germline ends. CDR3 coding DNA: TGCAGCGTTCCGGTCGGGAGTACCCAGTACTTC. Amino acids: CSVPVGSTQYF.

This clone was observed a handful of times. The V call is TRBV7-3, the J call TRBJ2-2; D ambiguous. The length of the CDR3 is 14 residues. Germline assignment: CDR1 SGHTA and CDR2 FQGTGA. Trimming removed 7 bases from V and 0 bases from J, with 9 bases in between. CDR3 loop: CASTPTTNTGELFF. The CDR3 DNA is TGTGCCAGCACCCCGACAACGAACACCGGGGAGCTGTTTTTT.

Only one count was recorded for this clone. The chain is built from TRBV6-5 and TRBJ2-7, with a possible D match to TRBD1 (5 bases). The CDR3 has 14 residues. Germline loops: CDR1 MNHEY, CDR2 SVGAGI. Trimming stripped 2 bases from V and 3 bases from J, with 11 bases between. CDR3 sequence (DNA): TGTGCCAGCAGTTACACCCGACAGCGCTACGAGCAGTACTTC. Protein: CASSYTRQRYEQYF.

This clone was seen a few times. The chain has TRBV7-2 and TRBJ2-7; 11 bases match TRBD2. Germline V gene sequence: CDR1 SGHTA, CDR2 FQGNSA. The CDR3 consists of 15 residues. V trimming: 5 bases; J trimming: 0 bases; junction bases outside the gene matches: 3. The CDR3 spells CASSPTSGVSYEQYF. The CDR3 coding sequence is TGTGCCAGCAGCCCGACTAGCGGGGTCTCCTACGAGCAGTACTTC.

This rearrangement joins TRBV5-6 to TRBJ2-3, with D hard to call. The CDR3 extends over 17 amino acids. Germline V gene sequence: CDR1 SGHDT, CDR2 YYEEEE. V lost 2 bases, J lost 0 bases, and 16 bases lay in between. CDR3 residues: CASSFYRRSASTDTQYF. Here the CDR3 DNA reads TGTGCCAGCAGCTTTTATCGGCGGTCTGCTAGCACAGATACGCAGTATTTT.

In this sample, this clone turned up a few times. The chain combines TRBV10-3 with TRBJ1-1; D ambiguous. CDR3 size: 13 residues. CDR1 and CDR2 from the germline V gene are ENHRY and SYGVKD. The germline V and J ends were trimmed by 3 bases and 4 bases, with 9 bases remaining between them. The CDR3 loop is CAISDTGATEAFF. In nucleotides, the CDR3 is TGTGCCATCAGTGATACGGGAGCCACTGAAGCTTTCTTT.

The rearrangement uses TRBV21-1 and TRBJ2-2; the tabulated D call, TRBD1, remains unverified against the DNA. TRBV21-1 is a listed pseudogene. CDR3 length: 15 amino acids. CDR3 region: CASNGTGGWTGELFF. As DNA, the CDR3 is TGTGCCAGCAATGGGACAGGAGGTTGGACCGGGGAGCTGTTTTTT.

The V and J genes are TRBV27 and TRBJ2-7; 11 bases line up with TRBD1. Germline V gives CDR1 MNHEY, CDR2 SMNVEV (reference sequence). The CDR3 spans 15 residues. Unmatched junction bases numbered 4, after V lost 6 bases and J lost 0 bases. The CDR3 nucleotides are TGTGCCAGCAGGCCTGGGACAGGGGGCTCCTACGAGCAGTACTTC. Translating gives CASRPGTGGSYEQYF.

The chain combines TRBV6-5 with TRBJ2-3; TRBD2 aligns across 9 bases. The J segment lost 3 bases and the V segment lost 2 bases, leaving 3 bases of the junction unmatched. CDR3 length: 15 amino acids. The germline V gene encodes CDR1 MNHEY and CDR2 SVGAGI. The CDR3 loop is CASSYTAGGTDTQYF. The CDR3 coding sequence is TGTGCCAGCAGTTACACTGCGGGGGGGACAGATACGCAGTATTTT.

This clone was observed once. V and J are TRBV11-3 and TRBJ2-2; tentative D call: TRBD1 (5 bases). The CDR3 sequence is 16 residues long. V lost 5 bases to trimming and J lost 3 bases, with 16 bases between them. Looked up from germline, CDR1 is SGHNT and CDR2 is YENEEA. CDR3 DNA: TGTGCCAGCAGCCACTGGCCAATCAGGGACACCGGGGAGCTGTTTTTT. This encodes CASSHWPIRDTGELFF.

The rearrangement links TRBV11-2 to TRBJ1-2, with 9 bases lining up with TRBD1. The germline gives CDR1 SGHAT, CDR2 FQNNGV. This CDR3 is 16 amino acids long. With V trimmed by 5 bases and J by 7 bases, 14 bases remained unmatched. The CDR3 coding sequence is TGTGCCAGCAGCGACATACACCCGGGACAGGGCCGTGGCTACACCTTC. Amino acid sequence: CASSDIHPGQGRGYTF.

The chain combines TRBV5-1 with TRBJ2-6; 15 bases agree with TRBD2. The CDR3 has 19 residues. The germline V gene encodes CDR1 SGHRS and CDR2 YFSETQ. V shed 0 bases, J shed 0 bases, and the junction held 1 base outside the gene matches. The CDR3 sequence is CASSLAGLAGGSGANVLTF. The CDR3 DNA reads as TGCGCCAGCAGCTTGGCGGGACTAGCGGGGGGCTCTGGGGCCAACGTCCTGACTTTC. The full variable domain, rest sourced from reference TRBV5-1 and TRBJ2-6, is KAGVTQTPRYLIKTRGQQVTLSCSPISGHRSVSWYQQTPGQGLQFLFEYFSETQRNKGNFPGRFSGRQFSNSRSEMNVSTLELGDSALYLCASSLAGLAGGSGANVLTFGAGSRLTVL.

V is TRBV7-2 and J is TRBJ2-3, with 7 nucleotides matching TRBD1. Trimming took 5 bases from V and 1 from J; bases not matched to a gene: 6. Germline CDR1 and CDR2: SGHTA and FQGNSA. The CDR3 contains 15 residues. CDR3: CASSPDRVGTDTQYF. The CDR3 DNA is TGTGCCAGCAGCCCCGACAGGGTTGGCACAGATACGCAGTATTTT.

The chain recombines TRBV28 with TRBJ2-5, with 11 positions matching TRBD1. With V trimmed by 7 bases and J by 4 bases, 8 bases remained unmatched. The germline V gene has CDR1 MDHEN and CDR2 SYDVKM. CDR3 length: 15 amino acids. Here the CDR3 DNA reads TGTGCCAGCAACCGGATGGGACAGGGGGGAGAGACCCAGTACTTC. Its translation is CASNRMGQGGETQYF.

CDR3 DNA: TGTGCCAGCAGCTTGGCCGGGGGGGGCACTGAAGCTTTCTTT. Translating gives CASSLAGGGTEAFF. The V call is TRBV5-6, the J call TRBJ1-1, with a possible D match to TRBD1 (5 bases). Germline V gene sequence: CDR1 SGHDT, CDR2 YYEEEE. Trimming cost V 0 bases and J 4 bases, with 10 bases left between them. This CDR3 contains 14 residues.

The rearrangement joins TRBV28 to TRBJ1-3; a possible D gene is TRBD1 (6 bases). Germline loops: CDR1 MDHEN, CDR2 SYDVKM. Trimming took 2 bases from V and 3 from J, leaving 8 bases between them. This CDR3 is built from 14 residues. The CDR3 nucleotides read TGTGCCAGCAGTTTAAGGGGGTATGGAAACACCATATATTTT. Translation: CASSLRGYGNTIYF.

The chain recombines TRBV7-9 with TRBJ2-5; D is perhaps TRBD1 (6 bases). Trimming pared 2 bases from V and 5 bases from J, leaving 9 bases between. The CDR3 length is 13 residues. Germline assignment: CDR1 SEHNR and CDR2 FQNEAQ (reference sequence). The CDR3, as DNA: TGTGCCAGCAGCTTAACAGGGATGGAGACCCAGTACTTC. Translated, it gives CASSLTGMETQYF. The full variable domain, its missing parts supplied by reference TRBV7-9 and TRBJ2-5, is DTGVSQNPRHKITKRGQNVTFRCDPISEHNRLYWYRQTLGQGPEFLTYFQNEAQLEKSRLLSDRFSAERPKGSFSTLEIQRTEQGDSAMYLCASSLTGMETQYFGPGTRLLVL.

The CDR3 DNA follows: TGTGCCAGCAGCGAGTGGAGGGACCCTCCTAAAGAGACCCAGTACTTC. This sequence encodes CASSEWRDPPKETQYF. V gene TRBV27 combines with J gene TRBJ2-5; the D gene is possibly TRBD2 (6 bases). V lost 6 bases and J lost 3, with 20 bases in between. The CDR3 extends over 16 amino acids. Germline V gene data show CDR1 as MNHEY and CDR2 as SMNVEV (reference sequence).